This entry describes one T cell receptor beta chain. Its target is unknown. This entry belongs to a study of neurological immune-mediated disorders. Study results and limitations: Across subjects, expanded clones had no CDR3 amino acid sequences in common, pointing to private repertoires in all groups.

TCRdb processed the 5' RACE reads anew with MiXCR; each CDR3 protein has one entry. The table has 85,000 to 100,000 distinct CDR3 sequences, 3.5% seen once. The CDR3 sequence is 15 residues long. Germline CDR1 reads SGHTA; CDR2 reads FQGNSA. Trimming took 1 base from V and 7 from J, leaving 11 bases between them. For the unsorted libraries, 2 million PBMCs stored at -80 C served as input. The TCR was taken from a woman younger than 30 with multiple sclerosis. The sample comprised PBMCs. The chain combines TRBV7-2 with TRBJ1-6; D gene unclear. The CDR3 DNA is TGTGCCAGCAGCTTAGGGCCAGCCCAGAATTCACCCCTCCACTTT. Translation: CASSLGPAQNSPLHF.